These 12 T cell receptor beta chains share one sample of origin, sequenced in a study of naive and memory T cell subsets. Treatment indicated: skin biopsy from PPD injection site in Mantoux-positive individual. TCR cDNA received a 3' ligated oligonucleotide that carried a UMI. The SP2 primer and nested alpha and beta constant region primers amplified ligated cDNA in four rounds. TCRdb ran MiXCR on the UMI-ligation and nested PCR reads and lists one entry per CDR3 protein. Of about 37,000 distinct CDR3 sequences in the sample, 8% to 13% are singletons; the top ten hold roughly 3.9%. The source was skin, collected from a tuberculin skin test site. These TCRs come from an adult in good health.

The chain joins TRBV7-2 to TRBJ1-1; D ambiguous. The germline V gene has CDR1 SGHTA and CDR2 FQGNSA. V lost 0 bases and J 1 base, leaving 12 bases between the germline ends. The CDR3 is 16 residues long. The CDR3 sequence: CASSLALQIRNTEAFF. The CDR3 DNA reads as TGTGCCAGCAGCTTAGCTTTACAAATTAGGAACACTGAAGCTTTCTTT.

This chain uses TRBV20-1 with TRBJ1-5; D remains unclear. Deletions cut 2 bases from V and 7 bases from J, with 12 bases between. Germline CDR1 DFQATT, CDR2 SNEGSKA (reference sequence). CDR3 size: 13 residues. CDR3 nucleotide sequence: TGCAGTGCTAGAATAGAACCTGGGCAGCCCCAGCATTTT. This translates into CSARIEPGQPQHF.

This chain connects TRBV5-6 to TRBJ2-2; tentatively, D is TRBD1 (5 bases). CDR1 is SGHDT, CDR2 YYEEEE, per germline. The CDR3 is 11 residues long. The V end lost 4 bases, the J end lost 7 bases, and 5 bases lay between the germline ends. CDR3 nucleotide sequence: TGTGCCAGCAGCAGGGGCGGGGAGCTGTTTTTT. Translating it yields CASSRGGELFF.

In this sample, this clonotype is medium-sized. The chain recombines TRBV5-1 with TRBJ2-1; 8 nucleotides match TRBD1. This CDR3 comprises 15 residues. Germline CDR1 reads SGHRS; CDR2 reads YFSETQ. V gave up 4 bases and J gave up 6 bases; unmatched junction bases: 9. CDR3 amino acids: CASSQPLTGGNEQFF. The CDR3 DNA follows: TGCGCCAGCAGCCAGCCATTAACAGGGGGCAATGAGCAGTTCTTC.

Only a few counts were recorded for this clonotype. The chain recombines TRBV3-1 with TRBJ1-5, with a weak D call TRBD1 (6 bases). The germline V and J ends were trimmed by 3 bases and 3 bases, with 9 bases remaining between them. Germline-derived CDR1 and CDR2 are LGHDT and YNNKEL (reference sequence). This CDR3 is built from 14 residues. The CDR3 DNA follows: TGTGCCAGCAGCCAGGGACAAACCAATCAGCCCCAGCATTTT. It is translated as CASSQGQTNQPQHF.

This clonotype has at least ten counts. This chain links TRBV12-3 or TRBV12-4 with TRBJ2-1, with TRBD2 matching over 11 bases. Trimming at V came to 6 bases and at J to 7 bases, leaving 2 bases not matched to a gene. This CDR3 contains 13 residues. CDR3 loop: CASRTSGRNEQFF. The CDR3 region has the DNA TGTGCCAGCAGAACTAGCGGGAGAAATGAGCAGTTCTTC.

Judged by abundance, this clonotype is medium-sized. The rearrangement joins TRBV20-1 to TRBJ2-3; the D is unclear. The CDR3 has 13 residues. Per germline, CDR1 DFQATT and CDR2 SNEGSKA (reference sequence). The germline V and J ends were trimmed by 3 bases and 9 bases, with 16 bases remaining between them. In DNA form, the CDR3 reads TGCAGTGCTAGTGGACCGGCGCAAAGGACGCAGTATTTT. It translates to CSASGPAQRTQYF.

This clonotype occurred many times. J is TRBJ1-4 and V is TRBV13; the match to TRBD1 covers 7 bases. CDR3 length equals 15 residues. Germline V gene lookup returns CDR1 PRHDT and CDR2 FYEKMQ (reference sequence). The ends lost 5 bases at V and 8 bases at J; junction bases unmatched: 11. Here the CDR3 DNA reads TGTGCCAGCAGCACCCGACAGGGAATGGAAGAAAAACTGTTTTTT. Translation gives CASSTRQGMEEKLFF.

This clonotype was seen only a few times. The V call is TRBV25-1, the J call TRBJ1-2; no clear D gene. CDR3 size: 13 residues. With 8 bases removed from V and 3 bases from J, the gap between germline ends came to 13 bases. CDR1 and CDR2 from the germline V gene are MGHDK and SYGVNS. The CDR3 here is CASGPVGDYGYTF. In nucleotides, the CDR3 is TGTGCCAGCGGACCGGTAGGCGACTATGGCTACACCTTC.

This clonotype was counted ten times or more. The rearrangement uses TRBV7-2 and TRBJ1-6, with 12 nucleotides matching TRBD1. The germline V gene has CDR1 SGHTA and CDR2 FQGNSA. The CDR3 length is 16 residues. Trimming at V came to 3 bases and at J to 9 bases, leaving 6 bases not matched to a gene. The DNA of the CDR3 is TGTGCCAGCAGCTTCACGGGGACAGGGGGCGTTTCACCCCTCCACTTT. This encodes CASSFTGTGGVSPLHF. Supplemented by reference TRBV7-2 and TRBJ1-6, the full variable domain reads GAGVSQSPSNKVTEKGKDVELRCDPISGHTALYWYRQSLGQGLEFLIYFQGNSAPDKSGLPSDRFSAERTGGSVSTLTIQRTQQEDSAVYLCASSFTGTGGVSPLHFGNGTRLTVT.

This clonotype is labeled medium-sized. The chain combines TRBV19 with TRBJ2-4; the D is unclear. This CDR3 is built from 11 residues. Germline CDR1 reads LNHDA; CDR2 reads SQIVND (reference sequence). V was trimmed by 4 bases and J by 15 bases, leaving 13 bases between them. DNA of the CDR3: TGTGCCAGTAGTAGGCAAAGTCTTGTGTACTTC. It is translated as CASSRQSLVYF. Full variable domain (rest looked up from reference TRBV19 and TRBJ2-4): DGGITQSPKYLFRKEGQNVTLSCEQNLNHDAMYWYRQDPGQGLRLIYYSQIVNDFQKGDIAEGYSVSREKKESFPLTVTSAQKNPTAFYLCASSRQSLVYFGAGTRLSVL.

This clonotype was counted at least ten times. This chain connects TRBV12-3 or TRBV12-4 to TRBJ1-1; TRBD1 aligns across 7 bases. Unmatched junction bases numbered 3, after V lost 4 bases and J lost 1 base. This CDR3 spans 14 amino acids. CDR3 DNA sequence: TGTGCCAGCAGTTCGACAGGGAGGAACACTGAAGCTTTCTTT. It yields the protein CASSSTGRNTEAFF.